Listed below are T cell receptor beta chains from one sample, sequenced in a study of CD8 T cells in ankylosing spondylitis. TCRdb re-called the 5' RACE reads through MiXCR, storing one row per CDR3 protein. In the table there are 290,000 or so distinct CDR3 sequences, more than 20% of which are singletons. The material sequenced was blood, either unsorted or a sorted T cell fraction (not recorded which). Receptors were obtained from a female donor with ankylosing spondylitis or in good health (not recorded which). CDR3s include the opening cysteine and the closing phenylalanine or tryptophan. Each record gives: D gene, V gene, J gene, clone size, CDR3 DNA, CDR3 protein. The D gene is left open where the match is weak. The size entry is marked missing in some rows and otherwise reads once, few, many or a size class.

NA	TRBV6-5	TRBJ1-1	few	TGTGCCAGCAGTTACGGGTCATTGAACACTGAAGCTTTCTTT	CASSYGSLNTEAFF
NA	TRBV19	TRBJ2-7	NA	TGTGCCAGTAGTTCTAGCCTCGGCGAGCAGTACTTC	CASSSSLGEQYF
NA	TRBV28	TRBJ2-1	few	TGTGCCAGCAGCTCAACTAGCCCCGGGGAGAATGAGCAGTTCTTC	CASSSTSPGENEQFF
TRBD2	TRBV7-2	TRBJ2-3	NA	TGTGCCAGCAGCCAATCCCTGACTAGCGGGAGATCAGATACGCAGTATTTT	CASSQSLTSGRSDTQYF
TRBD1	TRBV6-1	TRBJ2-2	NA	TGTGCCAGCAGCCGACAGGGACCGGCCGGGGAGCTGTTTTTT	CASSRQGPAGELFF
NA	TRBV7-9	TRBJ2-1	few	TGTGCCAGCAGCCCCGCTCCGGGACTCCGAGAATCCAATGAGCAGTTCTTC	CASSPAPGLRESNEQFF
NA	TRBV29-1	TRBJ2-3	many	TGCAGCGTTGAACCACCACGCAGAGATACGCAGTATTTT	CSVEPPRRDTQYF
NA	TRBV29-1	TRBJ1-1	NA	TGCAGCGTTGAGGGGCAAACTGAAGCTTTCTTT	CSVEGQTEAFF
TRBD2	TRBV7-2	TRBJ2-1	few	TGTGCCAGCAGCCAACTCCCGGGACTAGCGAGGAATGAGCAGTTCTTC	CASSQLPGLARNEQFF
NA	TRBV14	TRBJ1-2	NA	TGTGCCAGCAGCCAAGATACGGGTGGCTACACCTTC	CASSQDTGGYTF
TRBD2	TRBV20-1	TRBJ2-7	NA	TGCAGTGCCCCCCCTGGGACTAGCGGGAGCTACGAGCAGTACTTC	CSAPPGTSGSYEQYF
NA	TRBV12-3/TRBV12-4	TRBJ1-1	few	TGTGCCAGCAGTTTGCGGCAGGTCTTCCACACTGAAGCTTTCTTT	CASSLRQVFHTEAFF
NA	TRBV10-3	TRBJ1-5	few	TGTGCCATCAGTGGAGGGACCGATCAGCCCCAGCATTTT	CAISGGTDQPQHF
TRBD1	TRBV4-3	TRBJ2-7	NA	TGCGCCAGCAGCCGGACAGGGGACACCCTTGACGAGCAGTACTTC	CASSRTGDTLDEQYF
TRBD2	TRBV29-1	TRBJ2-7	few	TGCAGCGTCACCCGGACTAGTTCCTACGAGCAGTACTTC	CSVTRTSSYEQYF
TRBD2	TRBV5-5	TRBJ2-1	NA	TGTGCCAGCAGCTTGGTAGCGGGAGAGGAGCAGTTCTTC	CASSLVAGEEQFF
NA	TRBV9	TRBJ1-2	NA	TGTGCCAGCACCCGGGACTTTTATGGCTACACCTTC	CASTRDFYGYTF
TRBD2	TRBV4-3	TRBJ2-1	NA	TGCGCCAGCAGCCAAGATTTAGCGGGGGGGGGCAATGAGCAGTTCTTC	CASSQDLAGGGNEQFF
NA	TRBV28	TRBJ2-2	few	TGTGCCAGCAGCCCCGAGACTAGTTTGAACACCGGGGAGCTGTTTTTT	CASSPETSLNTGELFF
NA	TRBV24-1	TRBJ2-3	few	TGTGCCACCAGTGATCCCAGCCCGACAGGGAGGCTCCTTACGGATACGCAGTATTTT	CATSDPSPTGRLLTDTQYF
NA	TRBV20-1	TRBJ2-1	NA	TGCAGTGGAGAGGGCCGCGGGACGGGGAATGAGCAGTTCTTC	CSGEGRGTGNEQFF
TRBD1	TRBV20-1	TRBJ1-5	NA	TGCAGTGCGATACAGGGGCGGGGAGGACAGCCCCAGCATTTT	CSAIQGRGGQPQHF
NA	TRBV29-1	TRBJ2-5	many	TGCAGCGTTGTGTCACCAGAGACCCAGTACTTC	CSVVSPETQYF
NA	TRBV20-1	TRBJ1-5	few	TGCAGTGCTAGTAAAGGGTTGGATCAGCCCCAGCATTTT	CSASKGLDQPQHF
TRBD2	TRBV2	TRBJ2-2	NA	TGTGCCAGCAGTGGGGGACTAGCGAACACCGGGGAGCTGTTTTTT	CASSGGLANTGELFF
TRBD1	TRBV12-3/TRBV12-4	TRBJ1-6	NA	TGTGCCAGCAGTCTATTTTCAGGGGGCATTTCACCCCTCCACTTT	CASSLFSGGISPLHF
NA	TRBV7-2	TRBJ1-3	NA	TGTGCCAGCAGCTTAGCGGGTCCCTACTCTGGAAACACCATATATTTT	CASSLAGPYSGNTIYF
NA	TRBV15	TRBJ2-1	NA	TGTGCCACCAGCAGAGTTGGTAGCGTGCTTCAGTTCTTC	CATSRVGSVLQFF
NA	TRBV5-1	TRBJ2-1	many	TGCGCCAGCAGCCTGGGAGCGGACTGGAACAATGAGCAGTTCTTC	CASSLGADWNNEQFF
NA	TRBV20-1	TRBJ2-7	few	TGCAGTGCTAGCCTAATACAACCCTACGAGCAGTACTTC	CSASLIQPYEQYF
NA	TRBV15	TRBJ2-6	few	TGTGCCACCAGCAGGGATGATCTAAGCTCTGGGGCCAACGTCCTGACTTTC	CATSRDDLSSGANVLTF